The TCR beta chain described here comes from a study of blood T cell repertoires in COVID-19. At the level of the study: COVID-19 samples, acute and convalescent, were from the United States, Italy and Spain. The cDNA or gDNA used as material had been derived from T cells, B-cell-depleted T cells, or PBMCs.

The CDR3 spans 15 residues. V dropped 4 bases and J dropped 2; count of bases not matched to a gene: 4. CDR1 is SGHRS, CDR2 YFSETQ, per germline. Authors' methods: Quantification of nucleated cells was approximated via reference gene primer amplification. Method: immunoSEQ multiplex PCR; TCRdb's copy keeps in-frame clones and lacks some. The DNA was the basis for D and trimming; V, J and clone size are from that table. The sample lists about 130,000 clones, around 86% occurring once. The clonotype comes from a woman aged 55-69 years with active or convalescent COVID-19. The chain combines TRBV5-1 with TRBJ2-5; 11 bases agree with TRBD2. Sequenced input: peripheral blood. CDR3 in DNA: TGCGCCAGCAGCCGTAGCGGGAGGGGACAAGAGACCCAGTACTTC. It encodes CASSRSGRGQETQYF.